The TCR beta chain under discussion was sequenced for a study of OX40 agonist ivuxolimab in advanced cancers. Study-wide results and limits: Among some nonresponders, normalized T-cell clonal expansion was also low. The investigators did not determine what antigen specificity the expanded peripheral T cells had.

As to this clone: Its antigen remains unidentified.

Germline CDR1 reads ENHRY; CDR2 reads SYGVKD. With 6 bases removed from V and 8 bases from J, the gap between germline ends came to 13 bases. The CDR3 totals 13 residues. Profiled with immunoSEQ multiplex PCR; TCRdb holds only in-frame clones, not every one. The profile covers about 35,000 clones, with 79% appearing a single time and about 14% taken by the ten largest. The material sequenced was CD4+ or CD8+ T cells sorted from blood, taken in a trial of the OX40 agonist ivuxolimab. This clonotype was obtained from an adult with an advanced solid tumor such as melanoma, head and neck, liver or kidney cancer. The rearrangement uses TRBV10-3 and TRBJ1-4, with D uncertain. CDR3 sequence: CAISPRPQEKLFF. The CDR3 bases are TGTGCCATCAGCCCCCGGCCCCAAGAAAAACTGTTTTTT.